This T cell receptor (beta chain) is drawn from a study of T cell repertoires in cytomegalovirus infection (dated by TCRdb to about 2019). With respect to the entire study: The peptide stimulations were aimed at well-studied HLA-B-restricted epitopes as well as recently identified HLA-C-restricted CMV epitopes, whose presentation resists viral immunomodulation. Because public TCR beta signatures pointed to carriage of CMV infection together with the matching HLA type, the HLA type of each donor mattered for the analysis.

This clonotype was counted a single time. No cognate antigen has been identified for it. No base quality information exists; no much larger clone differs at one position. Weak support is all one read offers. The sequencer listed for this sample is Illumina HiSeq 1500. TCRdb passed the public sequencing reads through fastp at Q25 and MiXCR, retaining productive beta sequences. All rows with the same CDR3 protein become a single entry with the most common DNA and genes. Recorded for this sample are hundreds of thousands of distinct CDR3 sequences; approximately 31% of them occurred a single time. Of the sample, around 15% falls within the top ten clones. The sample's treatment or condition, from its label and the paper: in vitro stimulation with specific CMV peptide epitopes to enrich CMV-specific T cells. Study-wide findings and limitations: In the ex vivo response, HLA-C-restricted CMV-specific TCR beta clonotypes were dominant, and in two of eight donors the single most frequent clonotype came from this HLA-C-restricted group. In both this cohort and an independent roughly 400-donor cohort, the cumulative frequency of public TCR beta family members distinguished carriers of CMV infection plus the relevant HLA type.

CDR1 SNHLY and CDR2 FYNNEI were looked up in the germline V gene. The V end loses 3 bases and the J end loses 4 bases, and a stretch of 13 bases separates them. The CDR3 holds 15 amino acids from the cysteine to the phenylalanine. The DNA shown is the 45-base CDR3, in frame from base 1. The sequences come from cultured CD8+ T cells from PBMCs, collected from culture after CMV antigen stimulation. The rearrangement combines TRBV2 with TRBJ2-1; TRBD2 is a possible D gene, resting on 5 matching bases. The clonotype originates from a human donor in good health (CMV status not recorded). Some clones in this sample may be carry-over from other donors' samples. The CDR3 sequence is CASSEGSMGYNEQFF. The DNA is as follows: TGTGCCAGCAGTGAGGGGAGTATGGGATACAATGAGCAGTTCTTC.